Following are 19 T cell receptor beta chains from one sample sequenced in a study of monozygotic twins with inflammatory bowel disease. Reanalyzing the 5' RACE reads, TCRdb keeps one entry per CDR3 protein, without DNA. This sample contains about 210,000 distinct CDR3 sequences. Sequencing was carried out using blood. Source of these receptors: a human donor with ulcerative colitis or Crohn's disease, or a healthy co-twin of an affected twin (not recorded which).

The V gene is TRBV12-3 or TRBV12-4, the J gene TRBJ2-1; no DNA is available, so the TRBD1 call from TCRdb remains unchecked. The CDR3 has 13 amino acids. This chain's CDR3 is CASSIGQRGEQFF.

The V call is TRBV18, the J call TRBJ1-5. From germline, CDR1 is KGHSH and CDR2 LQKENI. CDR3 length: 13 residues. The chain's CDR3 is CASSPDEGQPQHF.

The rearrangement joins TRBV6-1 to TRBJ1-1; TCRdb's assignment of TRBD1 cannot be checked, as there is no DNA. The CDR3 contains 15 residues. CDR1 and CDR2 (germline): MNHNS, SASEGT. The chain's CDR3 is CASRPGTTENTEAFF.

CDR3 region: CASSCDCRVGTEAFF. The chain carries TRBV21-1 and TRBJ1-1. TRBV21-1 is shown as a pseudogene. This CDR3 contains 15 residues.

V gene TRBV7-2 combines with J gene TRBJ2-5; TCRdb selects TRBD1, and the lack of DNA leaves this call unchecked. Germline V gene data show CDR1 as SGHTA and CDR2 as FQGNSA. This CDR3 has 13 residues. CDR3: CASSPRTPAGQYF.

The chain uses TRBV6-1 and TRBJ2-7; the D call from TCRdb, TRBD2, cannot be confirmed without DNA. The CDR3 is 14 amino acids. In germline, CDR1 is MNHNS, CDR2 SASEGT. The CDR3: CASRIGLAVHEQYF.

The chain combines TRBV6-1 with TRBJ2-7; TCRdb's D gene call, TRBD1, goes unchecked for lack of DNA. Looked up from germline, CDR1 is MNHNS and CDR2 is SASEGT. CDR3 length: 15 residues. The CDR3 reads CASIPDRAQAYEQYF.

V and J are TRBV5-1 and TRBJ2-5; TCRdb gives TRBD2 as the D gene, but with no DNA this cannot be confirmed. Germline-derived CDR1 and CDR2 are SGHRS and YFSETQ. This CDR3 is 14 amino acids long. The CDR3 reads CASRTSGLQETQYF.

The chain is built from TRBV11-1 and TRBJ2-1; TCRdb calls TRBD1, which cannot be checked without DNA. Germline CDR1 is SGHAT and CDR2 is FQDESV (reference sequence). The length of the CDR3 is 12 residues. The CDR3: CATGQGNNEQFF.

This sequence joins TRBV24-1 and TRBJ1-4; TCRdb outputs TRBD1, but without DNA this stays unchecked. CDR3 length: 15 amino acids. Germline V gene sequence: CDR1 KGHDR, CDR2 SFDVKD. The CDR3 protein is CATSDAGTDNEKLFF.

V usage is TRBV7-8 and J usage is TRBJ1-3. Germline V gives CDR1 SGHVS, CDR2 FQNEAQ. The length of the CDR3 is 15 residues. The CDR3: CASSLLSGLGDTIYF.

The chain uses TRBV5-1 and TRBJ1-2; TCRdb reports TRBD1, a call that lacks DNA to check it against. Germline loops: CDR1 SGHRS, CDR2 YFSETQ. The CDR3 spans 15 residues. The CDR3 spells CASSLPAGDDYGYTF.

V gene TRBV7-9 combines with J gene TRBJ1-4. Germline V gene sequence: CDR1 SEHNR, CDR2 FQNEAQ (reference sequence). CDR3 length: 14 residues. This CDR3 is CASSLGIGREKLFF. Filled out from reference TRBV7-9 and TRBJ1-4, the complete variable domain reads DTGVSQNPRHKITKRGQNVTFRCDPISEHNRLYWYRQTLGQGPEFLTYFQNEAQLEKSRLLSDRFSAERPKGSFSTLEIQRTEQGDSAMYLCASSLGIGREKLFFGSGTQLSVL.

The chain recombines TRBV6-6 with TRBJ2-7; TCRdb gives TRBD1 as the D gene, but with no DNA this cannot be confirmed. The CDR3 extends over 14 amino acids. Germline V gives CDR1 MNHNY, CDR2 SVGAGI (reference sequence). The CDR3 is CASLNGQGANEQYF.

V usage is TRBV7-6 and J usage is TRBJ2-1; TCRdb outputs TRBD1, but without DNA this stays unchecked. The CDR3 covers 14 residues. Germline CDR1 reads SGHVS; CDR2 reads FNYEAQ. The CDR3 region is CASSVSIGGGEQFF.

V gene TRBV9 combines with J gene TRBJ2-3. Germline V CDR1 and CDR2: SGDLS, YYNGEE. The CDR3 contains 13 residues. The CDR3 spells CASSVDSTDTQYF.

The chain links TRBV9 to TRBJ1-4; TCRdb's D gene call, TRBD1, goes unchecked for lack of DNA. This CDR3 region has 15 residues. Per germline, CDR1 SGDLS and CDR2 YYNGEE. The CDR3 loop is CASSVGDRVAEKLFF.

The V and J genes are TRBV7-9 and TRBJ1-4; with no DNA, the TCRdb D assignment of TRBD1 cannot be verified. This CDR3 contains 15 residues. Looked up from germline, CDR1 is SEHNR and CDR2 is FQNEAQ (reference sequence). CDR3 sequence reads: CASSSRDRDKEKLFF.

This chain uses TRBV6-1 with TRBJ1-2. The germline V gene encodes CDR1 MNHNS and CDR2 SASEGT. The length of the CDR3 is 14 residues. This CDR3 reads CASRRDSEPRGYTF.